Below, one TCR beta chain is given with its context. The germline V gene encodes CDR1 SGHAT and CDR2 FQNNGV. This CDR3 spans 14 amino acids. V dropped 7 bases and J dropped 4; count of bases not matched to a gene: 9. A roughly 9.3 ml volume of fresh peripheral blood provided the PBMCs. The sample belongs to a study of Graves' ophthalmopathy and Graves' hyperthyroidism. Amplifying from RNA transcripts, the study obtained TCR beta CDR3 regions. HTBI primers were employed in first-round RT-PCR, then a second-round multiplex PCR followed. A single record per CDR3 protein comes from TCRdb applying MiXCR to the multiplex PCR reads. The sample shows approximately 380,000 distinct CDR3 sequences, under 25% of them seen only once.

The chain combines TRBV11-2 with TRBJ1-1, with TRBD1 matching 7 bases. The sequenced material came from peripheral blood. The TCR sequence derives from a woman aged 18-29 years with stable Graves' hyperthyroidism. In DNA form, the CDR3 reads TGTGCCAGCACACGACAGGGCCCAAGCACTGAAGCTTTCTTT. Its translation: CASTRQGPSTEAFF.